This passage covers 19 T cell receptor beta chains from one sample sequenced in a study of CD8 T cells in ankylosing spondylitis. TCRdb fed the 5' RACE reads into MiXCR, producing one record per CDR3 protein. The repertoire consists of 190,000 or so distinct CDR3 sequences, with 9.5% to 15% occurring once and the leading ten covering approximately 16%. Material for sequencing was blood, either unsorted or a sorted T cell fraction (not recorded which). The receptors originated from a male donor with ankylosing spondylitis or in good health (not recorded which).

The chain uses TRBV6-1 and TRBJ1-4, with D unresolved. Trimming stripped 5 bases from V and 0 bases from J, with 7 bases between. Per germline, CDR1 MNHNS and CDR2 SASEGT. The CDR3 covers 14 residues. CDR3: CASSKHSTNEKLFF. The CDR3 bases are TGTGCCAGCAGTAAACACTCAACTAATGAAAAACTGTTTTTT.

The genes are TRBV11-3 and TRBJ2-2; the D gene is possibly TRBD1 (6 bases). Deletions cut 4 bases from V and 1 base from J, with 10 bases between. This CDR3 is built from 15 residues. Germline CDR1 is SGHNT and CDR2 is YENEEA. The CDR3 DNA follows: TGTGCCAGCAGCTCCCGGGACAAGAACACCGGGGAGCTGTTTTTT. Encoded protein: CASSSRDKNTGELFF. Looking up the rest from reference TRBV11-3 and TRBJ2-2 gives the full variable domain: EAGVVQSPRYKIIEKKQPVAFWCNPISGHNTLYWYLQNLGQGPELLIRYENEEAVDDSQLPKDRFSAERLKGVDSTLKIQPAELGDSAVYLCASSSRDKNTGELFFGEGSRLTVL.

The V gene is TRBV10-2, the J gene TRBJ1-6; 9 nucleotides line up with TRBD1. The V and J ends lost 4 bases and 7 bases, in that order; junction bases with no gene match: 5. Germline V gene lookup returns CDR1 WSHSY and CDR2 SAAADI. The CDR3 is 15 residues long. The CDR3 region is CASSVKGQGNSPLHF. CDR3 DNA sequence: TGCGCCAGCAGTGTTAAAGGACAGGGGAATTCACCCCTCCACTTT.

The V and J genes are TRBV7-2 and TRBJ2-1; D gene uncertain. The CDR3 totals 15 residues. V gave up 7 bases and J gave up 8 bases, with 21 bases separating them. Germline loops: CDR1 SGHTA, CDR2 FQGNSA. Here the CDR3 reads CASNLAGPGSYEQFF. CDR3 DNA: TGTGCCAGCAACCTCGCCGGGCCGGGTAGCTATGAGCAGTTCTTC.

The V call is TRBV6-1, the J call TRBJ1-1, with D uncertain. Per germline, CDR1 MNHNS and CDR2 SASEGT. The length of the CDR3 is 15 residues. V lost 6 bases and J lost 5, with 19 bases in between. In nucleotides, the CDR3 is TGTGCCAGCAGAGGGCCCGGACGGGTAGAGACTGAAGCTTTCTTT. It specifies CASRGPGRVETEAFF.

V is TRBV11-2 and J is TRBJ2-1, with 7 bases lining up with TRBD1. The V and J ends lost 5 bases and 6 bases, in that order; junction bases with no gene match: 10. This CDR3 has 15 residues. Germline CDR1 reads SGHAT; CDR2 reads FQNNGV. As DNA, the CDR3 is TGTGCCAGCAGCCTCCTTTACGGGACAGCCAATGAGCAGTTCTTC. Its translation is CASSLLYGTANEQFF. The full variable domain, in which reference TRBV11-2 and TRBJ2-1 provide the parts outside the CDR3, is EAGVAQSPRYKIIEKRQSVAFWCNPISGHATLYWYQQILGQGPKLLIQFQNNGVVDDSQLPKDRFSAERLKGVDSTLKIQPAKLEDSAVYLCASSLLYGTANEQFFGPGTRLTVL.

This clonotype showed up many times. The chain uses TRBV5-1 and TRBJ2-7; 7 bases align to TRBD1. V shed 4 bases and J 0 bases; nucleotides not matched to a gene: 10. Germline-derived CDR1 and CDR2 are SGHRS and YFSETQ. There are 16 residues in the CDR3. The CDR3 here is CASSGPSDRNSYEQYF. The DNA of the CDR3 is TGCGCCAGCAGCGGCCCATCGGACAGGAACTCCTACGAGCAGTACTTC.

The rearrangement joins TRBV4-2 to TRBJ1-1; a possible D gene is TRBD1 (5 bases). The germline CDR1 and CDR2 sequences are LGHNA and YNFKEQ. The CDR3 spans 14 residues. Trimming cost V 1 base and J 3 bases, with 9 bases left between them. CDR3 in amino acids: CASSQAGQHTEAFF. The CDR3 nucleotides are TGTGCCAGCAGCCAAGCGGGGCAGCACACTGAAGCTTTCTTT.

This clonotype was picked up many times. J is TRBJ2-7 and V is TRBV12-3 or TRBV12-4; D unclear. V was trimmed by 1 base and J by 7 bases, leaving 17 bases between them. The CDR3 contains 15 residues. CDR3 bases: TGTGCCAGCAGTTTAGGGGCAGGACCCTACGAGGAGCAGTACTTC. It yields the protein CASSLGAGPYEEQYF.

Only a few counts were recorded for this clonotype. The chain couples TRBV7-8 to TRBJ2-1; no reliable D call. Trimming took off 1 base at V and 0 bases at J, with 13 bases between the two ends. The CDR3 is 17 amino acids. CDR1 and CDR2 (germline): SGHVS, FQNEAQ. CDR3 sequence: CASSLESGRRSYNEQFF. The CDR3 DNA reads TGTGCCAGCAGCTTAGAATCGGGCCGCCGCTCCTACAATGAGCAGTTCTTC.

In its sample, this clonotype was seen a few times. The V and J genes are TRBV29-1 and TRBJ2-2; 8 nucleotides align to TRBD2. Germline V gene data show CDR1 as SQVTM and CDR2 as ANQGSEA. J gave up 8 bases and V 7 bases, and 6 bases lay outside the gene matches. This CDR3 is 12 amino acids long. CDR3 in DNA: TGCAGCGCCCGCGGGGGGCCGGGGGAGCTGTTTTTT. Its translation is CSARGGPGELFF.

The chain has TRBV11-2 and TRBJ2-5; no reliable D call. CDR1 and CDR2 (germline): SGHAT, FQNNGV. This CDR3 has 14 amino acids. The V end was cut by 7 bases, the J end by 4 bases, with 16 bases between. The CDR3 DNA reads TGTGCCAGCACCCCCAGAGGCGGAAGAGAGACCCAGTACTTC. Protein sequence: CASTPRGGRETQYF.

The rearrangement uses TRBV7-9 and TRBJ2-7; D might be TRBD2 (6 bases). The germline gives CDR1 SEHNR, CDR2 FQNEAQ (reference sequence). The length of the CDR3 is 13 residues. V lost 4 bases, J lost 3 bases, and 10 bases lay in between. CDR3 residues: CASSWVGSYEQYF. For the CDR3, the DNA is TGTGCCAGCAGCTGGGTCGGGAGCTACGAGCAGTACTTC. The variable domain in full, with the rest retrieved from reference TRBV7-9 and TRBJ2-7, is DTGVSQNPRHKITKRGQNVTFRCDPISEHNRLYWYRQTLGQGPEFLTYFQNEAQLEKSRLLSDRFSAERPKGSFSTLEIQRTEQGDSAMYLCASSWVGSYEQYFGPGTRLTVT.

In its sample, this clonotype was seen a few times. The chain has TRBV20-1 and TRBJ2-7; 15 bases are shared with TRBD2. CDR3 size: 18 residues. The junction had 16 bases not matched to a gene; V was cut back by 1 base and J by 9 bases. Looked up from germline, CDR1 is DFQATT and CDR2 is SNEGSKA (reference sequence). For the CDR3, the DNA is TGCAGTGCTAGAGGCGGACTAGCGGGAGGGCCCCCTTCTGAGTGGCAGTACTTC. This gives the protein CSARGGLAGGPPSEWQYF.

This clonotype was observed a few times. This rearrangement joins TRBV6-1 to TRBJ2-7; 8 bases line up with TRBD2. There are 14 residues in the CDR3. The J segment lost 0 bases and the V segment lost 8 bases, leaving 6 bases of the junction unmatched. CDR1 and CDR2 from the germline V gene are MNHNS and SASEGT. CDR3 in DNA: TGTGCCAGCCGCCCACTAGCGGACTCCTACGAGCAGTACTTC. This translates into CASRPLADSYEQYF.

The chain joins TRBV12-3 or TRBV12-4 to TRBJ2-7; a weak D match, TRBD1 (6 bases). This CDR3 has 14 amino acids. Trimming removed 5 bases at V and 5 bases at J, with 16 bases between. The CDR3 sequence: CASSPGTPAHEQYF. The CDR3, as DNA: TGTGCCAGCAGTCCCGGGACACCGGCCCACGAGCAGTACTTC.

J is TRBJ2-1 and V is TRBV2, with TRBD2 identical over 7 bases. The junction had 9 bases not matched to a gene; V was cut back by 7 bases and J by 3 bases. CDR1 and CDR2 from the germline V gene are SNHLY and FYNNEI. The CDR3 loop spans 15 amino acids. The CDR3: CASKPEGGGYNEQFF. For the CDR3, the DNA is TGTGCCAGCAAGCCTGAGGGCGGGGGCTACAATGAGCAGTTCTTC.

The J gene is TRBJ2-1, the V gene TRBV20-1; D may match TRBD1 or TRBD2 (5 bases each). CDR1 is DFQATT and CDR2 is SNEGSKA in the germline V gene (reference sequence). V lost 0 bases, J lost 2 bases, and 11 bases lay in between. CDR3 length: 15 amino acids. The CDR3 DNA sequence: TGCAGTGCTAGAGATTGGGACCGACCCTACAATGAGCAGTTCTTC. It encodes CSARDWDRPYNEQFF.

This clonotype occurred many times. The rearrangement links TRBV3-1 to TRBJ2-7; D gene uncertain. V was trimmed by 3 bases and J by 3 bases, leaving 6 bases between them. Germline loops: CDR1 LGHDT, CDR2 YNNKEL (reference sequence). The CDR3 extends over 12 amino acids. This CDR3 reads CASSQTVYEQYF. DNA of the CDR3: TGTGCCAGCAGCCAGACCGTCTACGAGCAGTACTTC.